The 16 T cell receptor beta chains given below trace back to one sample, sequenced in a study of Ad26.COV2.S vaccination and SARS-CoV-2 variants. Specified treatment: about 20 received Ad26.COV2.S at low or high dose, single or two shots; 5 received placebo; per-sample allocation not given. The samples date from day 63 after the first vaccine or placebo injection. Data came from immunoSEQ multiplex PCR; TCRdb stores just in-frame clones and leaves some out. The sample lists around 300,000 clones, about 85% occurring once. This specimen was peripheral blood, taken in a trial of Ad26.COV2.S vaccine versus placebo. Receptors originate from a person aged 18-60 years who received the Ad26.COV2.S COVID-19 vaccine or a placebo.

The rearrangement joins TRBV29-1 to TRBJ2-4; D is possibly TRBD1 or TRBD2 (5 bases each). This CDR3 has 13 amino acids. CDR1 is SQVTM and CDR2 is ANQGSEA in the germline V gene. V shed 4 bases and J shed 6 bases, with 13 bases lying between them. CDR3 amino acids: CSVGGNQINIQYF. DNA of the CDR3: TGCAGCGTTGGGGGGAACCAGATAAACATTCAGTACTTC.

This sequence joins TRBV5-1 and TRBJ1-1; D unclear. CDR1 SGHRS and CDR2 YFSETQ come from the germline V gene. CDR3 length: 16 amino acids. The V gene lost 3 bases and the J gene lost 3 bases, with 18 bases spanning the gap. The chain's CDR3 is CASSSFGLMSDTEAFF. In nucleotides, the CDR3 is TGCGCCAGCAGCTCCTTCGGACTCATGTCGGACACTGAAGCTTTCTTT.

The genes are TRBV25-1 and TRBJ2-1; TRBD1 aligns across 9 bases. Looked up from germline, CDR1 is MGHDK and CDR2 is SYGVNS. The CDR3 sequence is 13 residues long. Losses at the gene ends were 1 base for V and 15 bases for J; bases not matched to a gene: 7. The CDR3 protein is CASSEWGQGLPFF. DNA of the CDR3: TGTGCCAGCAGTGAATGGGGACAGGGATTACCGTTCTTC.

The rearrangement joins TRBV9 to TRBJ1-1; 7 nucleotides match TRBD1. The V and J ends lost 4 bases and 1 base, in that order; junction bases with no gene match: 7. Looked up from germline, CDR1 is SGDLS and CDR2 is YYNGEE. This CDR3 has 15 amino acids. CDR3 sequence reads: CASSPRGQRNTEAFF. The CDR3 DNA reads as TGTGCCAGCAGCCCCCGGGGACAGAGGAACACTGAAGCTTTCTTT.

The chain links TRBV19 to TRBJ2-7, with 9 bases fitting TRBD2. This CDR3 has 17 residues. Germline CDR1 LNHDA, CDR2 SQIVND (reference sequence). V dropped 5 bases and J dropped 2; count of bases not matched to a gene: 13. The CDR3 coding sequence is TGTGCCAGTAGTGACCGTCCGTTAACTAGCGGGCCCTACGAGCAGTACTTC. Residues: CASSDRPLTSGPYEQYF.

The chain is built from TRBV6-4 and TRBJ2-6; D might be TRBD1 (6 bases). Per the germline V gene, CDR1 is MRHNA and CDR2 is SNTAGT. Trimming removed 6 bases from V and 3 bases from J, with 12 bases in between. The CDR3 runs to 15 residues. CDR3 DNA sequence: TGTGCCAGCAGCATAACAGGGTTTGGGGCCAACGTCCTGACTTTC. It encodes CASSITGFGANVLTF.

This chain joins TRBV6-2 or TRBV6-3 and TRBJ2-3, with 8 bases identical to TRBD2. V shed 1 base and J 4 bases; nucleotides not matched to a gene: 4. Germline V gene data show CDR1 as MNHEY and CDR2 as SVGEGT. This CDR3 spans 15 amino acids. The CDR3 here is CASSYYGRASDTQYF. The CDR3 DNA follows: TGTGCCAGCAGTTACTACGGGAGGGCCTCAGATACGCAGTATTTT.

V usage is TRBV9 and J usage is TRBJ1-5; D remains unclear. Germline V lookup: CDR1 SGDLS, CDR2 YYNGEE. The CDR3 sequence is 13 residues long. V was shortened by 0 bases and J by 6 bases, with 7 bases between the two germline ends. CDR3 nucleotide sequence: TGTGCCAGCAGCGTAGACGAGAGTCAGCCCCAGCATTTT. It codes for CASSVDESQPQHF.

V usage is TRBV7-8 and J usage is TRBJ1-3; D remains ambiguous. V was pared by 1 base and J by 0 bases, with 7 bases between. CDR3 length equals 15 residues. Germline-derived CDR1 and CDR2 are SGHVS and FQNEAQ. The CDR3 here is CASSLGVGSGNTIYF. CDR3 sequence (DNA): TGTGCCAGCAGCTTAGGAGTGGGCTCTGGAAACACCATATATTTT.

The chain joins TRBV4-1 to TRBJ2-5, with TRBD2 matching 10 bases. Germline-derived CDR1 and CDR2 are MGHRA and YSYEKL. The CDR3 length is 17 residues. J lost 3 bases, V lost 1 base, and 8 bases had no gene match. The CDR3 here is CASSQVTGTSEEETQYF. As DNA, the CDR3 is TGCGCCAGCAGCCAAGTCACCGGGACTAGCGAAGAAGAGACCCAGTACTTC.

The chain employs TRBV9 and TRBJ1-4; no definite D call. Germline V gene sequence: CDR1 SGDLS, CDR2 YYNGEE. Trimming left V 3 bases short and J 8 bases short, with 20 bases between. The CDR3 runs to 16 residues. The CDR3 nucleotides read TGTGCCAGCAGCGGAAAATTCGGGCTATTGGGGGAAAAACTGTTTTTT. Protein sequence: CASSGKFGLLGEKLFF.

The CDR3 DNA is TGCGCCAGCAGCTCATATGGGGGGCGAACTGAAGCTTTCTTT. Its protein is CASSSYGGRTEAFF. The V and J genes are TRBV5-1 and TRBJ1-1; TRBD1 is a possible D gene (6 bases). Per the germline V gene, CDR1 is SGHRS and CDR2 is YFSETQ. V lost 3 bases and J 5 bases, leaving 14 bases between the germline ends. The CDR3 loop spans 14 amino acids.

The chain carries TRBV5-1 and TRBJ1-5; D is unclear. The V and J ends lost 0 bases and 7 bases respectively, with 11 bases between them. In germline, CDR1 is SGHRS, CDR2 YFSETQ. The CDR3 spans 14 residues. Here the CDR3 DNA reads TGCGCCAGCAGCTTGGGCCCAGCCCAACAGCCCCAGCATTTT. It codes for CASSLGPAQQPQHF.

The CDR3 DNA sequence: TGTGCCAGCAGCCTAGAAGGACAGGGGAATTACAATGAGCAGTTCTTC. As protein: CASSLEGQGNYNEQFF. The chain has TRBV6-2 or TRBV6-3 and TRBJ2-1, with 9 bases fitting TRBD1. The ends lost 6 bases at V and 4 bases at J; junction bases unmatched: 10. The CDR3 totals 16 residues. The V gene's germline CDR1 is MNHEY and CDR2 SVGEGT.

The chain's CDR3 is CASSQGGGQPASPLHF. CDR3 nucleotides: TGCGCCAGCAGCCAAGGGGGAGGACAGCCCGCCTCACCCCTCCACTTT. This rearrangement joins TRBV4-1 to TRBJ1-6; TRBD1 is a possible D gene (6 bases). The CDR3 contains 16 residues. In germline, CDR1 is MGHRA, CDR2 YSYEKL. Trimming pared 1 base from V and 10 bases from J, leaving 17 bases between.

CDR3 coding DNA: TGTGCCACTACGGAGGGGGTTGTCGGGGAGCTGTTTTTT. This codes for CATTEGVVGELFF. The chain uses TRBV28 and TRBJ2-2; D might be TRBD1 or TRBD2, each matching 6 bases. The CDR3 has 13 amino acids. CDR1 and CDR2 (germline): MDHEN, SYDVKM. V was trimmed by 10 bases and J by 7 bases, leaving 16 bases between them. Full variable domain (missing parts from reference TRBV28 and TRBJ2-2): DVKVTQSSRYLVKRTGEKVFLECVQDMDHENMFWYRQDPGLGLRLIYFSYDVKMKEKGDIPEGYSVSREKKERFSLILESASTNQTSMYLCATTEGVVGELFFGEGSRLTVL.